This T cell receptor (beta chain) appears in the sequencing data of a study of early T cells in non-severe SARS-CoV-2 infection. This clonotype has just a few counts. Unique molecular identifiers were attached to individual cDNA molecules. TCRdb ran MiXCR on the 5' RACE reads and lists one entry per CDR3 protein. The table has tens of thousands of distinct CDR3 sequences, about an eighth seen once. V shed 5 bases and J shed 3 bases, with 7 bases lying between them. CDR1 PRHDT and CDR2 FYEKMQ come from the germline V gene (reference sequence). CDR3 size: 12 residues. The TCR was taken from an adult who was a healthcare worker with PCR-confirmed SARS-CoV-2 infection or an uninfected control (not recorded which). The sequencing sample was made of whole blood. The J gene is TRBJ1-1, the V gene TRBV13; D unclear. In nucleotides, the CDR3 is TGTGCCAGCAGCCAGTTACACACTGAAGCTTTCTTT. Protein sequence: CASSQLHTEAFF.